This TCR beta chain originates from a study of cytomegalovirus exposure and HLA in healthy donors (dated by TCRdb to 2017 to 2019). Looking at the study overall: An earlier analysis of roughly 500 of the donors reported 250 to 350 Gb of sequence data and some 110 million unique TCR beta sequences obtained from around 190 million T cells. An early release that covered about 600 HLA-typed donors contained approximately 300 gigabases of sequencing data and around 80 million unique TCR sequences. Among the approximately 430 genotyped donors, approximately 77% belonged to the genetic ancestry cluster associated with self-reported Caucasian donors. The study aimed to test whether signatures of past pathogen exposure could be identified by cataloging public T cell receptors. The study profiled the T cell repertoires of hundreds of subjects by immunosequencing and related them to cytomegalovirus serostatus. In addition to the first cohort of roughly 700 subjects, a separate validation cohort of approximately 120 different subjects was used. The study combined high-throughput TCR immunosequencing, statistical association of individual TCRs with disease status, and machine learning to predict cytomegalovirus infection status. To study patterns of TCR occurrence, a later analysis re-analyzed previously published TCR beta repertoires from 666 donors and added high-resolution HLA genotyping. Rather than using new phenotypic data, the later analysis identified candidate immune exposures from TCR beta sequences and from how often those sequences occurred across donors. An earlier analysis of more than 450 of the donors used high-throughput TCR beta sequencing to judge whether each TCR beta V gene segment behaved as functional or pseudogenic. Donor age, sex, ethnicity and CMV serostatus were collected together with the repertoire data. In a later genetic analysis, genome-wide SNP genotypes for about 55% of the roughly 700 donors were used, and that subset was treated as a discovery cohort. Every discovery cohort repertoire had been produced on one sequencing platform. Both class I and class II loci were covered by HLA typing, at four-digit resolution. The number of donors typed differed by locus, with about 629-640 for A, B, C, DRB1 and DQB1, roughly 550 for DQA1, over 600 for DPA1, and around 450 for DPB1. Because of strong linkage in the cohort, four to six DR-DQ haplotypes were treated as single units for association and clustering. Across some 400 genotyped donors of the cohort, an average of roughly 230,000 unique TCR beta nucleotide sequences per donor were sequenced, and around 20% of those sequences were non-productive.

The library relied on the immunoSEQ multiplex PCR assay. A mixture of 60 forward primers for TCR Vbeta segments and 13 reverse primers for TCR Jbeta segments was used in the multiplex PCR. Amplification of the CDR3 region of rearranged TCR beta genes was performed with a multiplex PCR assay on genomic DNA. The Illumina HiSeq System was used to sequence the amplified TCR beta libraries as 87-base-pair reads. The authors' analysis ran thus. A later analysis counted tens of millions of unique TCR beta chains across the 550 to 800 repertoires, and 10 million to 11 million of these chains were shared by at least two donors. To remove PCR and sequencing errors, raw reads were error-corrected and collapsed into unique sequences using a nearest-neighbor algorithm that merged closely related sequences. V, D and J gene segments were assigned by aligning CDR3 sequences to IMGT reference sequences. For a sequence to be retained, at least a six-nucleotide match to both a V gene segment and a J gene segment was required. A rearrangement counted as productive if the CDR3 had no stop codons and remained in frame with V and J, and every other rearrangement counted as non-productive. Following IMGT convention, CDR3 was defined as the stretch from the second conserved V-encoded cysteine up to the conserved J-encoded phenylalanine. The earlier analysis of fewer than 700 of the donors excluded sequences that lacked an unambiguous match to a single V gene segment. An earlier analysis of several hundred of the donors classified V segments as functional when productive rearrangements were above 56.7% and as segregating when the standard deviation between donors was above 5%. To diagnose cytomegalovirus status from the catalog of TCR beta chain sequences, a statistical classification framework was built. In a later analysis, V and J genes were assigned by comparing TCR nucleotide sequences against IMGT/GENE-DB human TR gene sequences. A later analysis assigned CDR3 sequences and most-parsimonious VDJ recombination scenarios with the TCRdist pipeline. In a later analysis, every TCR beta chain was defined by the combination of its CDR3 amino acid sequence and its V-gene family, and reads without a unique V-gene family were dropped. To address suspected cross-contamination and a sequencing artifact, a later analysis removed 450 to 700 highly shared, low-generation-probability nucleotide sequences. In a later analysis, a clonal expansion index for each public chain was calculated from normalized within-repertoire ranks of inferred template counts. In a later analysis, generation probabilities were computed with a VDJ recombination model fitted to out-of-frame rearrangements, and the resulting probabilities were checked against IGoR. Hypergeometric tests were used in a later analysis to score TCR-TCR, TCR-HLA and TCR-CMV co-occurrence, with a repertoire-size bias correction applied to the TCR pairs. To estimate false discovery rates, a later analysis permuted the HLA or CMV assignments 20 times. In a later analysis, co-occurring TCRs were grouped using DBSCAN, with TCRdist sequence similarity added in when clustering inside HLA-allele-positive subsets. Repertoires with fewer than 30,000 or more than 120,000 public chains, plus five repertoires with anomalous nucleotide sharing, were excluded from co-occurrence clustering. This immuneACCESS table, as held by TCRdb, lists in-frame sequences with V and J called but not all clones. Of the missing ones, under half trace to an unresolved V gene in checked studies; the others have no known cause. The DNA was the basis for D and trimming; V, J and clone size are from that table. In all, the sample holds roughly 150,000 clones, and 75% of those were seen once. Around 10% of the sample is in the top ten clones.

The cohort consisted of 666 healthy bone marrow donors. At the time of sampling, all cohort members were nominally healthy, though unrecorded immune exposures were likely present. The donor tested CMV seropositive and was one of the 289 seropositive cohort members. Each donor provided a peripheral blood sample, and peripheral blood mononuclear cells were used for TCR beta sequencing. The Qiagen DNeasy Blood Extraction Kit was used to extract genomic DNA from the blood cell samples. Its CDR3 holds 13 amino acids, cysteine through phenylalanine. Only CDR3 DNA remains: 39 bases, in frame from the first base. Germline trimming amounts to 5 bases on V and 4 bases on J, with 4 as the count of junction bases outside the gene matches. Taken from the germline V gene, the CDR1 and CDR2 loops are SQVTM and ANQGSEA. Study-wide conclusions, independent of this receptor: In a later genetic analysis, fewer N-insertions in productive TCRs were reported among donors in an Asian-associated ancestry cluster than the approximately 630-donor mean. In a later genetic analysis, a missense DCLRE1C variant was associated with V-gene and J-gene trimming of TCR beta chains, and the association was replicated in an independent cohort. In the study, approximately 160 TCR beta chains were listed as associated with cytomegalovirus. While some public TCRs were present in many individuals, most TCR sequences turned up only very rarely across donors. The 87-base-pair reads could not distinguish some IMGT-functional V segments, including TRBV6-2 and TRBV6-3, so those segments were excluded. Linkage disequilibrium might explain the correlated functional status among segregating V segments, but an unknown experimental factor could not be ruled out. At a false discovery rate of 0.05, a later analysis linked fewer than 20,000 TCR beta sequences to specific HLA alleles. Strong co-occurrence of HLA alleles, especially DR and DQ, made assigning TCR associations to individual alleles difficult. According to a later analysis, parvovirus B19, influenza, CMV and Epstein-Barr virus appeared linked to several top co-occurrence clusters. An earlier analysis of 587 of the donors showed that most TCR beta V segments appeared in productive rearrangements either about 87% or about 30% of the time, which broadly matched IMGT annotations. Cytomegalovirus status was reported to be diagnosed by the classifier with high specificity and sensitivity in both the original and validation cohorts. In vitro tests confirmed that a few of the cytomegalovirus-associated TCR beta chains recognize cytomegalovirus antigens. Because counts were too low, roughly 18 rarely observed V segments, including chromosome 9 orphons, were left out of the earlier analysis of a few hundred of the donors. A cluster of highly shared sequence variants was judged likely to represent a technical artifact of the sequencing pipeline. A further reported finding was that TCR beta sequences accurately predicted the HLA-A and HLA-B alleles for most subjects in the first cohort. In a later analysis, HLA-associated TCR beta chains were found to be more clonally expanded and to have lower generation probabilities than equally common non-associated chains. Immune exposure information for the cohort was limited to CMV serostatus. A later analysis found that most CMV-associated TCR beta chains appeared HLA-restricted, with HLA associations seemingly driven largely by CMV exposure. Only TCR beta chains were sequenced in this cohort, and the absence of alpha or paired-chain data limited detectable features. It was suggested by the authors that the approach could potentially be generalized to other disease states and immunological phenotypes. According to a later analysis, TCR association rates differed among HLA loci, with DRB1 alleles showing the most associated TCRs and HLA-C alleles showing the fewest. Sequencing depth was assumed to be roughly uniform across donors in the presence/absence analyses, though that assumption may not hold. Because some donors lacked HLA typing at each locus, the association tests relied only on the typed subset.

Worth noting for this clone: Its antigen is not yet known. One base away there is no much larger clone; base qualities are not given.

The TCR sequence derives from a man aged 18 to 30 in good health and CMV-seropositive. The sequence joins TRBV29-1 to TRBJ2-7; 11 middle bases align to TRBD1. The sequenced sample was PBMCs. The CDR3 region has the sequence CSVRRDRGYEQYF. DNA sequence: TGCAGCGTTCGTCGGGACAGGGGGTACGAGCAGTACTTC.